These 8 T cell receptor beta chains were sequenced from one sample in a study of blood T cells in healthy people across ages. It was with a sample-barcoded 5' primer and a J-beta primer mix that a second PCR of about 6 to 12 cycles was run. TCRdb analysed the 5' RACE reads with MiXCR anew, one entry per CDR3 protein. The sample has roughly 1,300,000 distinct CDR3 sequences, roughly 64% seen once. Sequencing was performed on blood. The receptor source for this set is a man between 18 and 35 years old in good health.

This clonotype was found a few times. The chain has TRBV21-1 and TRBJ2-6. TRBV21-1 is assigned pseudogene status. The CDR3 is 17 residues long. The CDR3 sequence is CASSKVRLPSGANVLTF. CDR3 nucleotide sequence: TGTGCCAGCAGCAAAGTTAGGTTACCCTCTGGGGCCAACGTCCTGACTTTC.

This clonotype appeared a few times. The chain has TRBV27 and TRBJ2-7; 7 positions agree with TRBD2. Trimming at V came to 6 bases and at J to 3 bases, leaving 8 bases not matched to a gene. Germline V CDR1 and CDR2: MNHEY, SMNVEV (reference sequence). The CDR3 consists of 14 residues. The CDR3 is CASRRGLESYEQYF. CDR3 DNA: TGTGCCAGCAGGCGAGGACTAGAAAGCTACGAGCAGTACTTC.

This clonotype was detected only a few times. The chain recombines TRBV20-1 with TRBJ2-7; a weak D match, TRBD2 (6 bases). Germline V gene sequence: CDR1 DFQATT, CDR2 SNEGSKA (reference sequence). The V end was cut by 5 bases, the J end by 10 bases, with 24 bases between. This CDR3 is 14 amino acids long. Written as DNA, the CDR3 is TGCAGTGCTCCTGTCAGGGACTTTGTGGGAACCCAGTACTTC. Amino acid sequence: CSAPVRDFVGTQYF.

In its sample, this clonotype was seen a few times. This chain uses TRBV25-1 with TRBJ1-4, with TRBD1 matching over 9 bases. The germline V gene has CDR1 MGHDK and CDR2 SYGVNS. The CDR3 totals 19 residues. V trimming: 1 base; J trimming: 0 bases; junction bases outside the gene matches: 9. For the CDR3, the DNA is TGTGCCAGCAGTGAATGGGGGGGACAGGGAATATCAACTAATGAAAAACTGTTTTTT. Residues: CASSEWGGQGISTNEKLFF.

The V and J genes are TRBV4-3 and TRBJ2-1; D not certain. Trimming cost V 2 bases and J 6 bases, with 8 bases left between them. The CDR3 spans 13 residues. CDR1 and CDR2 (germline): LGHNA, YSLEER. CDR3 sequence reads: CASSQMPANEQFF. As DNA, the CDR3 is TGCGCCAGCAGCCAAATGCCTGCCAATGAGCAGTTCTTC.

A note on this clonotype: A junction end diverges from the germline sequence, so it may reflect a read error. The gene calls are TRBV6-2 or TRBV6-3 and TRBJ2-1, with unresolved D. This CDR3 has 13 residues. Germline-derived CDR1 and CDR2 are MNHEY and SVGEGT. CDR3 sequence (DNA): TGTGCCAGCAGCCGACTGACCTACGATGAGCAGTTCTTC. Translated: CASSRLTYDEQFF.

The V call is TRBV2, the J call TRBJ1-1; D is perhaps TRBD1 (5 bases). CDR3 length: 14 residues. Germline V gene sequence: CDR1 SNHLY, CDR2 FYNNEI. V was clipped by 3 bases and J by 0 bases, with 8 bases between them. CDR3 protein: CASSDMGVNTEAFF. CDR3 nucleotide sequence: TGTGCCAGCAGTGATATGGGGGTGAACACTGAAGCTTTCTTT.

The V call is TRBV29-1, the J call TRBJ2-7, with D perhaps assigned TRBD1 or TRBD2 (7 bases each). This CDR3 contains 13 residues. Germline V gene lookup returns CDR1 SQVTM and CDR2 ANQGSEA. Trimming stripped 7 bases from V and 7 bases from J, with 20 bases between. The CDR3 region has the DNA TGCAGCGCTCGGGACAGCCGGGGGGAAGAGCAGTACTTC. Translating it yields CSARDSRGEEQYF.